This TCR beta chain was observed in a study of vaccination and CD4 T cells after COVID-19. Details on this clonotype: Its antigen is currently unknown.

Documented treatment: roughly 11-day PBMC culture with coronavirus spike peptide pools or control peptides (ViraFEST assay). Pre-COVID-19 pandemic sampling (2011-2018) yielded the unexposed donor's CD4+ T cells. This CDR3 is built from 14 residues. Germline CDR1 MDHEN, CDR2 SYDVKM. V lost 7 bases to trimming and J lost 1 base; unmatched junction nucleotides: 5. The Oncomine TCR Beta short-read assay sequenced DNA from cultured CD4+ T cells. MiXCR, applied by TCRdb to the PCR reads, yields one record per CDR3 protein. Of 7,500 to 9,000 distinct CDR3 sequences listed, more than 40% are singletons. V and J are TRBV28 and TRBJ2-5; 8 nucleotides match TRBD2. The specimen sequenced was CD4+ T cells from blood, cultured in vitro. The TCR originated in a human donor in good health. CDR3 region: CASNKRGLQETQYF. The DNA for the CDR3 is TGTGCCAGCAATAAGCGGGGGCTCCAAGAGACCCAGTACTTC.